The T cell receptor beta chain under discussion was sequenced for a study of blood T cell repertoires in COVID-19. The wider study: Specimens from acute and convalescent COVID-19 originated in the United States, Italy and Spain. PBMCs, B-cell-depleted T cells, or T cells provided the cDNA or gDNA that made up the material.

The CDR3 consists of 15 residues. The germline V gene encodes CDR1 SGHAT and CDR2 FQNNGV. V lost 10 bases and J lost 1; bases outside the gene matches: 9. Under the authors' procedure: Estimation of nucleated cell counts was performed using reference gene primer amplification. This table comes from immunoSEQ multiplex PCR, and its TCRdb copy is limited to in-frame clones, with some not included. That table is the source of V, J and clone size, and D and trimming were worked out from the DNA. The profile shows approximately 65,000 clones, about 80% of them singletons. This receptor was identified in a human donor in a cohort sampled during active COVID-19. The chain carries TRBV11-2 and TRBJ2-2; TRBD2 agrees at 7 bases. Sample: peripheral blood. The CDR3 here is CATAREGLNTGELFF. In DNA, the CDR3 is TGTGCCACTGCGAGGGAGGGACTGAACACCGGGGAGCTGTTTTTT.